These T cell receptor beta chains were read from a single sample in a study of blood T cell repertoires in COVID-19. Method: immunoSEQ multiplex PCR; TCRdb's copy keeps in-frame clones and lacks some. The data show 150,000 to 200,000 clones, roughly 80% seen once. Sample: PBMCs or T cells enriched from blood (not recorded which). Source of these receptors: an older woman with acute COVID-19. Each CDR3 is given without its conserved first and last residue. Each record gives: V gene, CDR3 protein.

V: TRBV6-2/TRBV6-3
CDR3: ASSYSGDQPQH

V: TRBV6-6
CDR3: ASSYAQGDNQPQH

V: TRBV2
CDR3: ASSFSAGGGTDTQY

V: TRBV5-4
CDR3: ASSSTMAGVRGDEQF

V: TRBV9
CDR3: ASSFLAGVGNEQF

V: TRBV5-1
CDR3: ASSLSGHLNTEAF

V: TRBV4-1
CDR3: ASSQDPGRGAEAF

V: TRBV6-2/TRBV6-3
CDR3: ASSGGYRTDTQY

V: TRBV2
CDR3: ASIGRGQGYRAEAF

V: TRBV5-1
CDR3: ASSPGLAGGVEQF

V: TRBV6-5
CDR3: ASRNIAGGVDEQY

V: TRBV10-2
CDR3: ASRVGGGGNQPQH

V: TRBV6-6
CDR3: ASSYSWPPDTQY